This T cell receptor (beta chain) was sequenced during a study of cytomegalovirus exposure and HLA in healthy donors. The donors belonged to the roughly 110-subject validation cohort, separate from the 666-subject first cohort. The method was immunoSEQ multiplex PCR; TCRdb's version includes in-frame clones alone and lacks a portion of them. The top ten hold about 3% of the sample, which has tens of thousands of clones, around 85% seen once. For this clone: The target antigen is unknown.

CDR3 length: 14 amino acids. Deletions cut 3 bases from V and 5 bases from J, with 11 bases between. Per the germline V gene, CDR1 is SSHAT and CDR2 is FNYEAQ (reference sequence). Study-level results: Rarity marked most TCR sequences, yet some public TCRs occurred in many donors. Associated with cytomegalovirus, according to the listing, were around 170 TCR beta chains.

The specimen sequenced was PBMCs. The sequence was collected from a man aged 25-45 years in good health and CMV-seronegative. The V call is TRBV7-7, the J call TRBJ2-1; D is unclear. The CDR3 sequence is CASSLSTANNEQFF. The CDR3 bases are TGTGCCAGCAGCTTGTCTACCGCGAACAATGAGCAGTTCTTC.